This entry features one TCR beta chain sequence. Time point described: patch test 3, about 24 weeks after DPC sensitization. Treatment meaning: therapeutic diphenylcyclopropenone sensitization with weekly scalp DPC. The data belong to a study of human T cells and chemical hapten exposure. Each CDR3 protein is one row after TCRdb ran MiXCR on the RACE reads. The table has 210,000 or so distinct CDR3 sequences, under 25% seen once. Here the sequenced sample was whole blood, taken in connection with sensitization to the hapten diphenylcyclopropenone (DPC). This clonotype was sampled from a woman aged 40 to 50 with alopecia areata. Some clones in this sample may be carry-over from other donors' samples.

As DNA, the CDR3 is TGTGCCAGCAGTTCCGCCGGGACAGGGACTCCCTACGAGCAGTACTTC. Encoded protein: CASSSAGTGTPYEQYF. The V and J genes are TRBV28 and TRBJ2-7, with 9 bases lining up with TRBD1. The CDR3 spans 16 residues. Germline CDR1 reads MDHEN; CDR2 reads SYDVKM. V shed 4 bases and J 2 bases; nucleotides not matched to a gene: 9.